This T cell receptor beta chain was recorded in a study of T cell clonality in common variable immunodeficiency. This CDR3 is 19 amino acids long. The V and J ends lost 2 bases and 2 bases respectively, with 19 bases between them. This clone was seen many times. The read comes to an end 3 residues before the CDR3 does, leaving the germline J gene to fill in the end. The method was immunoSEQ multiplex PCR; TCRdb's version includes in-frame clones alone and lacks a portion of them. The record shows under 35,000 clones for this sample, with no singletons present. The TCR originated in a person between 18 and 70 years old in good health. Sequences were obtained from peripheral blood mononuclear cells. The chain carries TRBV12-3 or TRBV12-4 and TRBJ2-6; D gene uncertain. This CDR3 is CASSLRTYVGPTGANVLTF. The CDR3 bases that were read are TGTGCCAGCAGTTTAAGAACGTACGTGGGCCCGACTGGGGCCAACGTC.